This T cell receptor (beta chain) emerged from a study of blood T cell repertoires in COVID-19. Background on the study: Samples representing acute and convalescent COVID-19 were sourced from the United States, Italy and Spain. From T cells, B-cell-depleted T cells, or PBMCs came the material, which was cDNA or gDNA.

Assignments of participants to cohorts depended upon their own reported clinical history. In the authors' workflow: Estimates of nucleated cell counts were drawn from the amplification of reference gene primers. Profiling relied on immunoSEQ multiplex PCR, and the TCRdb table lists in-frame clones only, not all of them. V and J calls plus clone size are reproduced from that table; the DNA served to infer D and trimming. The table has fewer than 450,000 clones, more than 75% seen once. This TCR was sampled from a woman aged 25-40 years who had recovered from COVID-19. Sequencing input: PBMCs or T cells enriched from blood (not recorded which).

The CDR3 DNA sequence: TGTGCCAGCGGCCGGGACAGGGTCGCCTACGAGCAGTACTTC. Its translation is CASGRDRVAYEQYF. The chain combines TRBV6-5 with TRBJ2-7, with 9 bases identical to TRBD1. Trimming removed 8 bases from V and 2 bases from J; junction bases left unmatched: 7. Germline assignment: CDR1 MNHEY and CDR2 SVGAGI. The CDR3 covers 14 residues.